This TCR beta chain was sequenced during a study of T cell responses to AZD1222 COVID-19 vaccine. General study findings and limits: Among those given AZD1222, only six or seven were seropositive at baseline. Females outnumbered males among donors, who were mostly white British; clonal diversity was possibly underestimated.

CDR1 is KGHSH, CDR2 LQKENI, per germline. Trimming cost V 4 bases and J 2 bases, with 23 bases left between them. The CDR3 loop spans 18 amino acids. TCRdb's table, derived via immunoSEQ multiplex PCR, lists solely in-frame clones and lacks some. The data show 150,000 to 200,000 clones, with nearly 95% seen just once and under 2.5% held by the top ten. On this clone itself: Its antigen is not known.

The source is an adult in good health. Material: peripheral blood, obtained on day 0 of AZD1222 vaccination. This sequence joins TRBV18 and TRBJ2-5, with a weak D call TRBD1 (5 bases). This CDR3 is CASSLSEAAGWVQETQYF. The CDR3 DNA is TGTGCCAGCTCACTCAGCGAGGCGGCAGGGTGGGTACAAGAGACCCAGTACTTC.